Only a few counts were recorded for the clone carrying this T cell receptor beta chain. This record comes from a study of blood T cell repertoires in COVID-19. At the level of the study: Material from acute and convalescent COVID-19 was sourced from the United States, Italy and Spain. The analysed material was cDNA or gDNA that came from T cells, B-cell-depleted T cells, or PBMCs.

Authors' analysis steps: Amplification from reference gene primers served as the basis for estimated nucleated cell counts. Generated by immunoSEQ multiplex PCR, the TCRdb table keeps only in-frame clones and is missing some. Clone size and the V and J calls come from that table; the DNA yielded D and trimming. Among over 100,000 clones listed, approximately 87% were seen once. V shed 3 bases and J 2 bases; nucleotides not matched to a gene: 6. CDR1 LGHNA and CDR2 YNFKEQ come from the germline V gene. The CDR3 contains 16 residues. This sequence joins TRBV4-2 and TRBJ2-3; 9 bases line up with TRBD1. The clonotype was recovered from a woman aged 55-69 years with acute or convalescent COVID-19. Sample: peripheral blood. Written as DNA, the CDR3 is TGTGCCAGCAGCCAGGCTGACAGGGGGATCACAGATACGCAGTATTTT. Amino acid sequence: CASSQADRGITDTQYF.